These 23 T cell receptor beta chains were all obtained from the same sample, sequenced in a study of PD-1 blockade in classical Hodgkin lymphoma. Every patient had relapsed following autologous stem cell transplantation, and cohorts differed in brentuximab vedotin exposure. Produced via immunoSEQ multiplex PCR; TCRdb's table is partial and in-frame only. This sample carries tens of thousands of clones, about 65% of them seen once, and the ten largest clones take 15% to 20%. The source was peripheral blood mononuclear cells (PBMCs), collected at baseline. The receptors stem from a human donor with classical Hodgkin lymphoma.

For the CDR3, the DNA is TGTGCCAGCAGTCCCTTTTTCACAAAGGAAGCTTTCTTT. Its translation: CASSPFFTKEAFF. This rearrangement joins TRBV28 to TRBJ1-1; no clear D gene. In germline, CDR1 is MDHEN, CDR2 SYDVKM. The CDR3 has 13 residues. V lost 5 bases to trimming and J lost 8 bases, with 15 bases between them. The full variable domain, with the rest looked up from reference TRBV28 and TRBJ1-1, is DVKVTQSSRYLVKRTGEKVFLECVQDMDHENMFWYRQDPGLGLRLIYFSYDVKMKEKGDIPEGYSVSREKKERFSLILESASTNQTSMYLCASSPFFTKEAFFGQGTRLTVV.

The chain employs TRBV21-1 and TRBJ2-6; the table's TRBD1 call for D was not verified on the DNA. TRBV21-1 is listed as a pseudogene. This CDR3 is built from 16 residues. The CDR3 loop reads CAIPGQGASGANVLTF. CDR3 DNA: TGTGCCATCCCGGGACAGGGAGCCTCTGGGGCCAACGTCCTGACTTTC.

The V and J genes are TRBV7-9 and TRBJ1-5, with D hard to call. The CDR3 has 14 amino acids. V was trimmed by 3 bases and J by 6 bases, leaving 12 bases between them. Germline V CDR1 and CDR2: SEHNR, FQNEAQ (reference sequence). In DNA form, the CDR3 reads TGTGCCAGCAGCTTCCCCCAGGAGGGTCAGCCCCAGCATTTT. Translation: CASSFPQEGQPQHF.

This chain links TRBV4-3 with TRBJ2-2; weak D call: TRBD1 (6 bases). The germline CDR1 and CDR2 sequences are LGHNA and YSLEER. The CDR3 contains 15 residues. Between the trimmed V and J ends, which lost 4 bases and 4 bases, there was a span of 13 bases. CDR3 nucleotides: TGCGCCAGCAGCCTGAAACAGGGTGGCACCGGGGAGCTGTTTTTT. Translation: CASSLKQGGTGELFF.

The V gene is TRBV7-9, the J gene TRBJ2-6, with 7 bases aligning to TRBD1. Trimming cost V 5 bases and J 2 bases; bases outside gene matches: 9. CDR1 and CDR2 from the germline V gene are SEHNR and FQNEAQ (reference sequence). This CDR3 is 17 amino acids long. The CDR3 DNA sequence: TGTGCCAGCAGCCCCGACAATCAGGGGGCTGGGGCCAACGTCCTGACTTTC. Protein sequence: CASSPDNQGAGANVLTF.

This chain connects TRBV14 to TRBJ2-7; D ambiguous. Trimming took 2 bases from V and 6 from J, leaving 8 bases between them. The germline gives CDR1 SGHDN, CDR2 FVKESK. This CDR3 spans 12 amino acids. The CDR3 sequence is CASSQSAFEQYF. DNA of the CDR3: TGTGCCAGCAGCCAATCTGCCTTCGAGCAGTACTTC.

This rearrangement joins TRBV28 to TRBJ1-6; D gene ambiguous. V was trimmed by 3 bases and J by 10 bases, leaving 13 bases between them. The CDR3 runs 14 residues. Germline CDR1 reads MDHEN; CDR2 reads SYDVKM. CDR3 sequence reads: CASSFVGYGSPLHF. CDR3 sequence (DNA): TGTGCCAGCAGTTTCGTAGGGTATGGATCACCCCTCCACTTT.

CDR3 protein: CASSHSGVLDNEQFF. The CDR3 DNA reads as TGTGCCAGCAGTCATTCCGGGGTCCTGGACAATGAGCAGTTCTTC. The chain joins TRBV27 to TRBJ2-1, with D possibly TRBD2 on 5 matching bases. Germline V lookup: CDR1 MNHEY, CDR2 SMNVEV (reference sequence). This CDR3 contains 15 residues. V lost 5 bases and J lost 5, with 16 bases in between.

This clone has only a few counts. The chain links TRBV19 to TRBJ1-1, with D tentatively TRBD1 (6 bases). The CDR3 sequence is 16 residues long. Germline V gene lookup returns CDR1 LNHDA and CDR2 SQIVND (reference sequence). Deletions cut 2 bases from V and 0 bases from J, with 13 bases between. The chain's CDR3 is CASSIRGDYMNTEAFF. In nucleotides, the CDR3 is TGTGCCAGTAGTATAAGGGGGGACTACATGAACACTGAAGCTTTCTTT.

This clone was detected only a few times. The chain's CDR3 is CASSLSTDTQYF. As DNA, the CDR3 is TGTGCCAGCAGTTTAAGCACAGATACGCAGTATTTT. V usage is TRBV28 and J usage is TRBJ2-3; unclear D gene. The CDR3 runs to 12 residues. In germline, CDR1 is MDHEN, CDR2 SYDVKM. Trimming shortened V by 2 bases and J by 0 bases, and 0 bases separated the two germline ends. The variable domain in full, with the rest retrieved from reference TRBV28 and TRBJ2-3, is DVKVTQSSRYLVKRTGEKVFLECVQDMDHENMFWYRQDPGLGLRLIYFSYDVKMKEKGDIPEGYSVSREKKERFSLILESASTNQTSMYLCASSLSTDTQYFGPGTRLTVL.

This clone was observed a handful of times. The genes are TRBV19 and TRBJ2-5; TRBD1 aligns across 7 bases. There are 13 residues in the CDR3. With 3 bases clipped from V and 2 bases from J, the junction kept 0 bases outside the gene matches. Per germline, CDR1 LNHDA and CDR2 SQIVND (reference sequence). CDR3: CASSMTGQETQYF. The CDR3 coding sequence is TGTGCCAGTAGTATGACAGGGCAAGAGACCCAGTACTTC.

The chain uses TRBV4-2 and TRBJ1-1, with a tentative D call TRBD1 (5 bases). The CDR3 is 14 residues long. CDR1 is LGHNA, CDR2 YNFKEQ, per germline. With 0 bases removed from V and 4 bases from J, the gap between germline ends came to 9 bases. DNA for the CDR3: TGTGCCAGCAGCCAAGATCGGGGGGGCACTGAAGCTTTCTTT. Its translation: CASSQDRGGTEAFF.

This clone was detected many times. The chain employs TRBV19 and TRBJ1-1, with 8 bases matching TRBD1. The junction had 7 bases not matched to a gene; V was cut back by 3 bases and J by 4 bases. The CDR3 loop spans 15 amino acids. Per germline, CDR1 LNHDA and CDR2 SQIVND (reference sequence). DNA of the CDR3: TGTGCCAGTAGTATCTCACGGACAGGGCGCACTGAAGCTTTCTTT. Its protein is CASSISRTGRTEAFF.

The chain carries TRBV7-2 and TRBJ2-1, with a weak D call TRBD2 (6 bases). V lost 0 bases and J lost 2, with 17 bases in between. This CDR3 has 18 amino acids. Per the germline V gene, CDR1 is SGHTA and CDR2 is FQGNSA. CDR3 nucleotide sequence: TGTGCCAGCAGCTTAGCGAGGAGGGCCTCGGGGGCCTACAATGAGCAGTTCTTC. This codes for CASSLARRASGAYNEQFF. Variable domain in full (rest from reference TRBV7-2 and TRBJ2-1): GAGVSQSPSNKVTEKGKDVELRCDPISGHTALYWYRQSLGQGLEFLIYFQGNSAPDKSGLPSDRFSAERTGGSVSTLTIQRTQQEDSAVYLCASSLARRASGAYNEQFFGPGTRLTVL.

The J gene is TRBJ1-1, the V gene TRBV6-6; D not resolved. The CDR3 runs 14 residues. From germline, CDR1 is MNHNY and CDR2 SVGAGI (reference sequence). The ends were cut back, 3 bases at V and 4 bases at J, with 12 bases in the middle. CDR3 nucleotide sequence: TGTGCCAGCAGTTATTCGGGAGGGAGCACTGAAGCTTTCTTT. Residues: CASSYSGGSTEAFF.

CDR3 in DNA: TGTGCCAGCAGCTTAGGTACAATTCGGGGAGAGACCCAGTACTTC. This encodes CASSLGTIRGETQYF. The J gene is TRBJ2-5, the V gene TRBV11-2, with a tentative D call TRBD2 (5 bases). The CDR3 has 15 amino acids. Deletions cut 1 base from V and 4 bases from J, with 13 bases between. CDR1 is SGHAT, CDR2 FQNNGV, per germline.

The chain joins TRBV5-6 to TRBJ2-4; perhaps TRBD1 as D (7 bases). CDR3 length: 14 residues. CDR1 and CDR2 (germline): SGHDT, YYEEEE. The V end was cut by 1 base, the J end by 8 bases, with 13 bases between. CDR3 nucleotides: TGTGCCAGCAGCTTGAGACAGGGAGGCGACATTCAGTACTTC. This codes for CASSLRQGGDIQYF.

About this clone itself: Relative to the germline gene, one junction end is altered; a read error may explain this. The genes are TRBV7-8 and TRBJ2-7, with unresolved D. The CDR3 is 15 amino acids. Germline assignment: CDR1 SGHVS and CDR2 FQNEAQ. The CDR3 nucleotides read TGTGCCAGCGGCTTAAGGAAGGCCTCCTCCTACGAGCAGTACTTC. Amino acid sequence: CASGLRKASSYEQYF.

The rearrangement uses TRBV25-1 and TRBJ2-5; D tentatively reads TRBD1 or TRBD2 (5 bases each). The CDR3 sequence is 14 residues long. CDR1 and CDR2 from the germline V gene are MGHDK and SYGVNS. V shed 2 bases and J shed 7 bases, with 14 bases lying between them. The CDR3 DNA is TGTGCCAGCAGTGAAGAGGGGCGGCCGGGGACCCAGTACTTC. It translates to CASSEEGRPGTQYF.

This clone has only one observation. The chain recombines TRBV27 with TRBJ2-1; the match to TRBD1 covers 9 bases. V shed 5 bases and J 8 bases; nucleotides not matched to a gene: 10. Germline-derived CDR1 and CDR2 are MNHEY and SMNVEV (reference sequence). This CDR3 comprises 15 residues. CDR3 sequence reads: CASSLTGGRLDEQFF. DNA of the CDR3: TGTGCCAGCAGTCTGACAGGGGGTAGGTTGGATGAGCAGTTCTTC.

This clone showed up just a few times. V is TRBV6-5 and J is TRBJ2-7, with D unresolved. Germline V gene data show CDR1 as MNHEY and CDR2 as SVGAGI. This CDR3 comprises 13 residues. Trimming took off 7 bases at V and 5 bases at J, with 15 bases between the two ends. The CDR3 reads CASTIIGTHEQYF. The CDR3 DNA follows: TGTGCCAGCACCATAATCGGAACCCACGAGCAGTACTTC.

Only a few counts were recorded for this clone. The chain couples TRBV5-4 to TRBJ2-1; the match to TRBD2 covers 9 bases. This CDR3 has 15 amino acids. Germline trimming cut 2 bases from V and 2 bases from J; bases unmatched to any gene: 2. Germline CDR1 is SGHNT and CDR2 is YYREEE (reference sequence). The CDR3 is CASSFIAGAYNEQFF. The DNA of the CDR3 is TGTGCCAGCAGCTTCATAGCGGGGGCCTACAATGAGCAGTTCTTC.

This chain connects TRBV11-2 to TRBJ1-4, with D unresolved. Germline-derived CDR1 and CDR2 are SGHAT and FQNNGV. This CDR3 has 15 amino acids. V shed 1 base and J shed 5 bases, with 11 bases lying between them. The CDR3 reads CASSLGALRNEKLFF. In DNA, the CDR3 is TGTGCCAGCAGCTTAGGGGCGCTTAGGAATGAAAAACTGTTTTTT.